This entry features one T cell receptor beta chain sequence. What it recognizes is unknown. Germline CDR1 is MNHEY and CDR2 is SVGEGT. V dropped 6 bases and J dropped 5 bases, with 19 bases sitting between them. This CDR3 spans 16 amino acids. This sample was included in a study of T cell responses to AZD1222 COVID-19 vaccine. Whole-study findings and limits: Unmutated variant regions are reportedly the target of nearly half of TCRs that are spike-specific.

Generated by immunoSEQ multiplex PCR, the TCRdb table keeps only in-frame clones and is missing some. The sample has around 78,000 clones; about 88% are singletons. The sample was peripheral blood, taken on day 0 of AZD1222 vaccination. The clonotype originates from an adult in good health. The chain is built from TRBV6-2 or TRBV6-3 and TRBJ2-2; tentatively, D is TRBD2 (5 bases). CDR3 DNA sequence: TGTGCCAGCAGCCCCCTAACTAGATTGGGAACCGGGGAGCTGTTTTTT. This sequence encodes CASSPLTRLGTGELFF.